A selection of T cell receptor beta chains follows, all from one sample in a study of T-cell reconstitution after alpha-beta-depleted transplantation in children. TCRdb itself ran the PCR reads through MiXCR, one entry per CDR3 protein. This sample has a few hundred thousand distinct CDR3 sequences, with 11% found just once. The material sequenced was PBMCs, taken before TCRalphabeta/CD19-depleted stem cell transplant. The receptors were sampled from a child younger than two with acute myeloid leukemia, due to receive a stem cell transplant. The CDR3 runs from the conserved cysteine through the conserved F or W.

length: 12; V: TRBV7-9; CDR3: CASSFSQTQAFF
length: 19; V: TRBV20-1; CDR3: CSARDQRLSGLTYTDTQYF
length: 15; V: TRBV5-4; CDR3: CASSLGRSSNYGYTF
length: 12; V: TRBV20-1; CDR3: CSARDGWDEQFF
length: 19; V: TRBV4-1; CDR3: CASTRLPLTSGYMNTEAFF
length: 12; V: TRBV19; CDR3: CASTIRDQPQHF
length: 17; V: TRBV6-5; CDR3: CASSYARALANTGELFF
length: 16; V: TRBV12-3/TRBV12-4; CDR3: CASSLEQGGYNSPLHF
length: 14; V: TRBV5-1; CDR3: CASSRGTGNEKLFF
length: 11; V: TRBV2; CDR3: CASSEWGEAFF
length: 15; V: TRBV28; CDR3: CASSSRLLRRNIQYF
length: 16; V: TRBV10-3; CDR3: CAISESSGGYQETQYF
length: 15; V: TRBV9; CDR3: CASTMGLAGTDTQYF
length: 12; V: TRBV29-1; CDR3: CSVVEKTYEQYF
length: 15; V: TRBV4-1; CDR3: CASSPTDREYSPLHF
length: 14; V: TRBV2; CDR3: CASRDGPSTDTQYF
length: 16; V: TRBV6-1; CDR3: CASSAGLAGAYNEQFF
length: 16; V: TRBV5-1; CDR3: CASSLKEVAGDNEQFF
length: 15; V: TRBV6-5; CDR3: CASSYSSPSVDTQYF
length: 16; V: TRBV5-1; CDR3: CASRPLAGESYNEQFF
length: 17; V: TRBV7-9; CDR3: CASKSWVGGDWAGEAFF
length: 13; V: TRBV5-4; CDR3: CASSMVPNEKLFF
length: 14; V: TRBV7-8; CDR3: CASSRELGRETQYF
length: 15; V: TRBV12-3/TRBV12-4; CDR3: CASNPGTGDRNEQFF
length: 16; V: TRBV12-3/TRBV12-4; CDR3: CASSLNQLAGRDEQFF
length: 13; V: TRBV30; CDR3: CAWSAPTRHEQFF
length: 14; V: TRBV20-1; CDR3: CSAYGRSSSYEQYF
length: 13; V: TRBV12-3/TRBV12-4; CDR3: CASSPVGNQPQHF
length: 12; V: TRBV12-3/TRBV12-4; CDR3: CASREIGGPPFF
length: 14; V: TRBV6-2/TRBV6-3; CDR3: CASSRTSGNYEQYF
length: 12; V: TRBV12-3/TRBV12-4; CDR3: CASGLGIEKLFF
length: 14; V: TRBV5-1; CDR3: CASSLRTGVETQYF
length: 14; V: TRBV7-9; CDR3: CASRIYTSPDEQFF
length: 14; V: TRBV25-1; CDR3: CASSELDTQETQYF
length: 12; V: TRBV29-1; CDR3: CSVAARGGELFF
length: 14; V: TRBV5-1; CDR3: CASSLDRENTEAFF
length: 16; V: TRBV7-2; CDR3: CASSLSGTAIHTEAFF
length: 15; V: TRBV5-6; CDR3: CASSFQDRLNTEAFF
length: 13; V: TRBV12-3/TRBV12-4; CDR3: CACSKTGRETQYF
length: 14; V: TRBV5-1; CDR3: CASSWGVTNYGYTF
length: 18; V: TRBV11-2; CDR3: CASSLLPLAGAAPDTQYF
length: 11; V: TRBV7-9; CDR3: CASSLDRGYTF
length: 15; V: TRBV12-3/TRBV12-4; CDR3: CASSFGAPIQQPQHF
length: 14; V: TRBV6-1; CDR3: CASSVLGQGQPQHF
length: 13; V: TRBV5-5; CDR3: CASSQWDLKTQYF
length: 15; V: TRBV5-1; CDR3: CASRETSGSYNEQFF
length: 13; V: TRBV19; CDR3: CASSEGGLYEQYF
length: 16; V: TRBV5-1; CDR3: CASSLEATGSGNEQFF
length: 12; V: TRBV20-1; CDR3: CSARTWDQPQYF
length: 14; V: TRBV12-3/TRBV12-4; CDR3: CASSPSDRGPVYTF
length: 12; V: TRBV29-1; CDR3: CSVGSASYEQYF
length: 14; V: TRBV20-1; CDR3: CSARDGRGTDTQYF
length: 14; V: TRBV5-4; CDR3: CASSAPRGPETQYF
length: 14; V: TRBV3-1; CDR3: CASSQGGLRQPQHF
length: 20; V: TRBV11-1; CDR3: CASSYSRGAATGPIYNEQFF
length: 16; V: TRBV19; CDR3: CADQRGDNETYNEQFF
length: 13; V: TRBV12-3/TRBV12-4; CDR3: CASSTQEYAEAFF
length: 12; V: TRBV12-3/TRBV12-4; CDR3: CASRGGPGELFF
length: 16; V: TRBV9; CDR3: CASSVELAGPYNEQFF